The 11 T cell receptor beta chains reported below all come from one sample, sequenced in a study of breast tumors, draining lymph nodes, adjacent tissues. TCRdb reprocessed the multiplex PCR reads with MiXCR, giving one entry per CDR3 protein. The data show fewer than 200,000 distinct CDR3 sequences, about 33% seen once. Axillary draining lymph nodes of breast cancer patients supplied the node samples. Material: axillary lymph node tissue. These receptors came from a female donor with breast cancer. Some clones in this sample may be carry-over from other donors' samples.

This clonotype was detected many times. The chain joins TRBV15 to TRBJ2-1; TRBD2 matches at 8 bases. Germline trimming cut 8 bases from V and 3 bases from J; bases unmatched to any gene: 6. Germline V gives CDR1 LNHNV, CDR2 YYDKDF (reference sequence). The CDR3 is made up of 14 amino acids. The CDR3 loop reads CATESSGGYNEQFF. The CDR3 DNA reads TGTGCCACCGAGTCGAGCGGGGGCTACAATGAGCAGTTCTTC.

This clonotype has only a few counts. The chain recombines TRBV20-1 with TRBJ1-1; D ambiguous. V lost 1 base and J 0 bases, leaving 9 bases between the germline ends. The CDR3 contains 14 residues. The germline CDR1 and CDR2 sequences are DFQATT and SNEGSKA (reference sequence). CDR3 loop: CSARVPIMNTEAFF. CDR3 DNA sequence: TGCAGTGCTAGAGTCCCGATCATGAACACTGAAGCTTTCTTT.

This clonotype has ten or more counts. The chain is built from TRBV6-1 and TRBJ1-3; 7 bases are shared with TRBD1. Unmatched junction bases numbered 4, after V lost 6 bases and J lost 2 bases. CDR3 length: 14 residues. Looked up from germline, CDR1 is MNHNS and CDR2 is SASEGT. The CDR3 region is CASRPGGPGNTIYF. The CDR3 DNA follows: TGTGCCAGCAGGCCAGGGGGTCCTGGAAACACCATATATTTT.

This clonotype was seen repeatedly, ten times or more. The rearrangement joins TRBV6-5 to TRBJ2-5; D is uncertain. CDR3 length: 13 amino acids. Germline assignment: CDR1 MNHEY and CDR2 SVGAGI. The ends were cut back, 11 bases at V and 2 bases at J, with 15 bases in the middle. This CDR3 is CAAAGQNQETQYF. The CDR3 bases are TGTGCCGCCGCAGGCCAGAATCAAGAGACCCAGTACTTC.

This sequence joins TRBV9 and TRBJ1-4; TRBD1 agrees at 9 bases. J lost 3 bases, V lost 0 bases, and 9 bases had no gene match. CDR1 and CDR2 from the germline V gene are SGDLS and YYNGEE. This CDR3 spans 18 amino acids. CDR3 sequence: CASSVGDRGARANEKLFF. For the CDR3, the DNA is TGTGCCAGCAGCGTAGGCGACAGGGGGGCCAGGGCTAATGAAAAACTGTTTTTT. The full variable domain, its missing parts supplied by reference TRBV9 and TRBJ1-4, is DSGVTQTPKHLITATGQRVTLRCSPRSGDLSVYWYQQSLDQGLQFLIQYYNGEERAKGNILERFSAQQFPDLHSELNLSSLELGDSALYFCASSVGDRGARANEKLFFGSGTQLSVL.

The V gene is TRBV7-9, the J gene TRBJ1-1; possible D gene TRBD1, 6 bases. The CDR3 contains 16 residues. With 5 bases removed from V and 6 bases from J, the gap between germline ends came to 22 bases. CDR1 and CDR2 (germline): SEHNR, FQNEAQ (reference sequence). Here the CDR3 reads CASSTDTGLGEAEAFF. The CDR3 DNA reads as TGTGCCAGCAGCACGGACACAGGGTTGGGGGAAGCTGAAGCTTTCTTT. The full variable domain, in which reference TRBV7-9 and TRBJ1-1 provide the parts outside the CDR3, is DTGVSQNPRHKITKRGQNVTFRCDPISEHNRLYWYRQTLGQGPEFLTYFQNEAQLEKSRLLSDRFSAERPKGSFSTLEIQRTEQGDSAMYLCASSTDTGLGEAEAFFGQGTRLTVV.

This clonotype was recorded many times. V gene TRBV7-8 combines with J gene TRBJ2-3; 9 bases line up with TRBD2. Germline V gives CDR1 SGHVS, CDR2 FQNEAQ. V trimming: 6 bases; J trimming: 5 bases; junction bases outside the gene matches: 15. This CDR3 has 17 amino acids. The DNA of the CDR3 is TGTGCCAGCAGTTCTATAGCGGGAGAGGGTGATTTAGATACGCAGTATTTT. It codes for CASSSIAGEGDLDTQYF.

This clonotype was seen at least ten times. The CDR3 is CASSPRLGAAEQYF. The CDR3 bases are TGTGCCAGCAGCCCTAGACTGGGGGCGGCCGAGCAGTACTTC. V gene TRBV9 combines with J gene TRBJ2-7; possible D gene TRBD1, 6 bases. The V gene's germline CDR1 is SGDLS and CDR2 YYNGEE. V was trimmed by 4 bases and J by 6 bases, leaving 17 bases between them. CDR3 length: 14 residues.

This clonotype has ten or more counts. V and J are TRBV6-1 and TRBJ2-7; 7 bases fit TRBD1. J was trimmed by 5 bases and V by 4 bases; bases with no gene match: 8. The V gene's germline CDR1 is MNHNS and CDR2 SASEGT. This CDR3 comprises 14 residues. The CDR3 region has the DNA TGTGCCAGCAGTGTCGAACAGGGGATCCACGAGCAGTACTTC. Protein product: CASSVEQGIHEQYF.

Points on this clonotype: The CDR3 does not close with the conserved phenylalanine or tryptophan, likely indicating a read error. The DNA is left out, because the CDR3 cannot be placed on it with certainty; the CDR3 is given as TCRdb lists it. The chain joins TRBV6-2 or TRBV6-3 to TRBJ1-4. Germline-derived CDR1 and CDR2 are MNHEY and SVGEGT. Including both end residues, the CDR3 is 8 amino acids long. The CDR3: CASSLGLI.

A note on this clonotype: One junction end does not reproduce the germline sequence, and a read error may be involved. This rearrangement joins TRBV10-2 to TRBJ2-7, with TRBD1 matching 7 bases. The CDR3 spans 14 residues. CDR1 WSHSY and CDR2 SAAADI come from the germline V gene. The CDR3, as DNA: TGCGCCAGCAGGGACCCAGGGGGTCAGCCCCAGCATTACTTC. Protein sequence: CASRDPGGQPQHYF.